The 24 T cell receptor beta chains listed next were all sequenced from one sample in a study of blood T cell repertoires in COVID-19. The method was immunoSEQ multiplex PCR; TCRdb's version includes in-frame clones alone and lacks a portion of them. The data show over 80,000 clones, roughly nine tenths seen once. Sequenced input: peripheral blood. These receptors came from a man aged 50-59 years with acute or convalescent COVID-19.

J is TRBJ2-3 and V is TRBV7-2, with D perhaps matching TRBD1 (5 bases). Germline V gene data show CDR1 as SGHTA and CDR2 as FQGNSA. V lost 1 base, J lost 8 bases, and 16 bases lay in between. This CDR3 spans 15 amino acids. CDR3 protein: CASSLDAQGLGTQYF. The CDR3 DNA reads TGTGCCAGCAGCTTAGATGCGCAGGGTTTGGGTACGCAGTATTTT.

The chain combines TRBV19 with TRBJ2-2; 8 bases are shared with TRBD2. The CDR3 runs 14 residues. Germline V gene sequence: CDR1 LNHDA, CDR2 SQIVND (reference sequence). The J segment lost 5 bases and the V segment lost 1 base, leaving 0 bases of the junction unmatched. The CDR3 coding sequence is TGTGCCAGTAGTATAGGCGGGGGGACCGGGGAGCTGTTTTTT. It translates to CASSIGGGTGELFF.

A note on this clone: A junction end diverges from the germline sequence, so it may reflect a read error. The genes are TRBV28 and TRBJ1-2, with 8 positions matching TRBD1. The CDR3 length is 14 residues. The V gene's germline CDR1 is MDHEN and CDR2 SYDVKM. CDR3 sequence: CASSSTLAGTGRHF. The CDR3 DNA reads TGTGCCAGCAGTTCCACCCTCGCCGGGACAGGAAGACACTTC.

The J gene is TRBJ2-5, the V gene TRBV5-6; D might be TRBD2 (6 bases). Germline assignment: CDR1 SGHDT and CDR2 YYEEEE. The CDR3 has 13 residues. V lost 4 bases, J lost 2 bases, and 9 bases lay in between. In nucleotides, the CDR3 is TGTGCCAGCAGCCCGGGGAGGCAAGAGACCCAGTACTTC. Translating it yields CASSPGRQETQYF. The entire variable domain, with the rest obtained from reference TRBV5-6 and TRBJ2-5, is as follows: DAGVTQSPTHLIKTRGQQVTLRCSPKSGHDTVSWYQQALGQGPQFIFQYYEEEERQRGNFPDRFSGHQFPNYSSELNVNALLLGDSALYLCASSPGRQETQYFGPGTRLLVL.

The chain is built from TRBV6-5 and TRBJ2-7, with TRBD1 matching over 7 bases. The length of the CDR3 is 14 residues. Germline CDR1 reads MNHEY; CDR2 reads SVGAGI. Trimming removed 5 bases from V and 6 bases from J; junction bases left unmatched: 10. CDR3 coding DNA: TGTGCCAGCAGTCCCCCAGGGACAGCGAGCGAGCAGTACTTC. This encodes CASSPPGTASEQYF.

The chain joins TRBV10-3 to TRBJ2-5; 15 bases are shared with TRBD2. The germline V gene has CDR1 ENHRY and CDR2 SYGVKD. CDR3 length: 17 amino acids. With V trimmed by 2 bases and J by 5 bases, 6 bases remained unmatched. The CDR3 spells CAISEGWTSGGAETQYF. The CDR3 DNA is TGTGCCATCAGTGAGGGGTGGACTAGCGGGGGGGCGGAGACCCAGTACTTC.

CDR3 in amino acids: CASSVYPTSGADTQYF. In DNA, the CDR3 is TGTGCCAGCTCAGTTTATCCCACTAGCGGGGCAGATACGCAGTATTTT. V and J are TRBV28 and TRBJ2-3; TRBD2 agrees at 10 bases. This CDR3 is built from 16 residues. CDR1 is MDHEN and CDR2 is SYDVKM in the germline V gene. V gave up 8 bases and J gave up 4 bases; unmatched junction bases: 12. Full variable domain (missing parts from reference TRBV28 and TRBJ2-3): DVKVTQSSRYLVKRTGEKVFLECVQDMDHENMFWYRQDPGLGLRLIYFSYDVKMKEKGDIPEGYSVSREKKERFSLILESASTNQTSMYLCASSVYPTSGADTQYFGPGTRLTVL.

The V and J genes are TRBV4-1 and TRBJ2-3; D perhaps matches TRBD1 (5 bases). Germline loops: CDR1 MGHRA, CDR2 YSYEKL. V was trimmed by 3 bases and J by 3 bases, leaving 13 bases between them. This CDR3 has 15 residues. CDR3 nucleotides: TGCGCCAGCAGCCAGACAGACTCGGATACAGATACGCAGTATTTT. Its translation: CASSQTDSDTDTQYF.

V usage is TRBV28 and J usage is TRBJ1-1; TRBD1 might be the D (6 bases). V lost 3 bases and J lost 4, with 12 bases in between. CDR1 and CDR2 from the germline V gene are MDHEN and SYDVKM. The CDR3 contains 14 residues. This CDR3 is CASSFQGWATEAFF. CDR3 in DNA: TGTGCCAGCAGTTTCCAGGGGTGGGCCACTGAAGCTTTCTTT.

The gene calls are TRBV7-2 and TRBJ2-1; 13 bases are shared with TRBD2. V gave up 6 bases and J gave up 7 bases; unmatched junction bases: 12. Germline V CDR1 and CDR2: SGHTA, FQGNSA. The CDR3 is 17 amino acids. The CDR3 DNA sequence: TGTGCCAGCAGGCCTGCCACTAGCGGGGGGGCCAGAAATGAGCAGTTCTTC. Translating it yields CASRPATSGGARNEQFF.

To note about this clone: Other DNA sequences from this sample encode an identical CDR3 as well. The J gene is TRBJ2-3, the V gene TRBV18, with D possibly matching TRBD2 (5 bases). V was shortened by 1 base and J by 0 bases, with 5 bases between the two germline ends. The CDR3 extends over 14 amino acids. Germline V gives CDR1 KGHSH, CDR2 LQKENI. CDR3 sequence reads: CASSPQRSTDTQYF. The CDR3 bases are TGTGCCAGCTCACCACAGCGGAGCACAGATACGCAGTATTTT.

The chain links TRBV19 to TRBJ1-5; 9 positions agree with TRBD1. Unmatched junction bases numbered 5, after V lost 3 bases and J lost 2 bases. The CDR3 is 16 residues long. Germline V gene lookup returns CDR1 LNHDA and CDR2 SQIVND (reference sequence). The CDR3 DNA follows: TGTGCCAGTAGTATCTTACAGGGGGCCGGCAATCAGCCCCAGCATTTT. Residues: CASSILQGAGNQPQHF.

The CDR3 sequence is CASSSPQGPGELFF. Here the CDR3 DNA reads TGTGCCAGCTCATCGCCCCAGGGGCCCGGGGAGCTGTTTTTT. V gene TRBV18 combines with J gene TRBJ2-2, with a possible D match to TRBD1 (6 bases). The CDR3 runs 14 residues. Germline assignment: CDR1 KGHSH and CDR2 LQKENI. Trimming removed 5 bases at V and 6 bases at J, with 13 bases between.

The chain links TRBV12-3 or TRBV12-4 to TRBJ1-3, with a possible D match to TRBD1 (6 bases). The V end lost 6 bases, the J end lost 12 bases, and 15 bases lay between the germline ends. This CDR3 has 12 amino acids. The CDR3 loop is CASSPTFRGIYF. Written as DNA, the CDR3 is TGTGCCAGCAGCCCGACATTCAGGGGCATATATTTT.

This chain uses TRBV11-3 with TRBJ2-1; D is undetermined. The germline V gene has CDR1 SGHNT and CDR2 YENEEA. Trimming shortened V by 2 bases and J by 3 bases, and 5 bases separated the two germline ends. This CDR3 is built from 13 residues. The CDR3 protein is CASSLNIYNEQFF. DNA for the CDR3: TGTGCCAGCAGCTTAAACATCTACAATGAGCAGTTCTTC.

The chain employs TRBV11-2 and TRBJ2-5, with a weak D call TRBD2 (6 bases). The CDR3 loop spans 18 amino acids. From germline, CDR1 is SGHAT and CDR2 FQNNGV. Trimming shortened V by 0 bases and J by 2 bases, and 19 bases separated the two germline ends. CDR3 sequence: CASSLDGTGFIVQETQYF. The CDR3 DNA follows: TGTGCCAGCAGCTTAGACGGGACTGGGTTCATTGTTCAAGAGACCCAGTACTTC. Full variable domain (missing parts from reference TRBV11-2 and TRBJ2-5): EAGVAQSPRYKIIEKRQSVAFWCNPISGHATLYWYQQILGQGPKLLIQFQNNGVVDDSQLPKDRFSAERLKGVDSTLKIQPAKLEDSAVYLCASSLDGTGFIVQETQYFGPGTRLLVL.

The rearrangement joins TRBV19 to TRBJ1-1, with TRBD1 matching over 7 bases. Germline V lookup: CDR1 LNHDA, CDR2 SQIVND (reference sequence). With V trimmed by 5 bases and J by 4 bases, 7 bases remained unmatched. This CDR3 has 14 amino acids. DNA of the CDR3: TGTGCCAGTAGTCCCCAGGGGGTTCTCACTGAAGCTTTCTTT. Protein product: CASSPQGVLTEAFF.

The chain carries TRBV9 and TRBJ1-3; D gene uncertain. CDR1 and CDR2 (germline): SGDLS, YYNGEE. Deletions cut 2 bases from V and 0 bases from J, with 6 bases between. The CDR3 totals 14 residues. The CDR3 bases are TGTGCCAGCAGCGTTCACAGCTCTGGAAACACCATATATTTT. Its translation is CASSVHSSGNTIYF.

The gene calls are TRBV2 and TRBJ2-1; D is ambiguous. This CDR3 is 11 amino acids long. The germline V gene has CDR1 SNHLY and CDR2 FYNNEI. The germline V and J ends were trimmed by 5 bases and 5 bases, with 4 bases remaining between them. CDR3 coding DNA: TGTGCCAGCAGTTACAACAATGAGCAGTTCTTC. Translation: CASSYNNEQFF.

The chain carries TRBV5-1 and TRBJ2-1; no firm D call. V lost 0 bases and J 5 bases, leaving 9 bases between the germline ends. This CDR3 is 14 amino acids long. The V gene's germline CDR1 is SGHRS and CDR2 YFSETQ. The CDR3 coding sequence is TGCGCCAGCAGCTTGGTGGTAGCCAACAATGAGCAGTTCTTC. Amino acid sequence: CASSLVVANNEQFF.

The rearrangement links TRBV7-2 to TRBJ2-3; perhaps TRBD1 as D (7 bases). Looked up from germline, CDR1 is SGHTA and CDR2 is FQGNSA. This CDR3 is built from 13 residues. The V gene lost 10 bases and the J gene lost 0 bases, with 11 bases spanning the gap. The CDR3 here is CATQGGSTDTQYF. The CDR3 nucleotides are TGTGCCACCCAGGGGGGCAGCACAGATACGCAGTATTTT.

CDR3 sequence: CASSQTAGTVNTGELFF. The CDR3 DNA reads as TGTGCCAGCAGCCAAACGGCCGGGACAGTTAACACCGGGGAGCTGTTTTTT. The rearrangement uses TRBV3-1 (or the pseudogene TRBV3-2) and TRBJ2-2; 7 bases map to TRBD1. Germline V gene data show CDR1 as LGHDT and CDR2 as YNNKEL (reference sequence). The V segment lost 2 bases and the J segment 2 bases; nucleotides outside the gene matches: 8. CDR3 length equals 17 residues.

The chain joins TRBV5-4 to TRBJ2-5; 9 bases align to TRBD1. V trimming: 0 bases; J trimming: 5 bases; junction bases outside the gene matches: 2. Germline V CDR1 and CDR2: SGHNT, YYREEE (reference sequence). This CDR3 comprises 14 residues. The DNA for the CDR3 is TGTGCCAGCAGCTTGGTAGGACAGGGGGAGACCCAGTACTTC. Encoded protein: CASSLVGQGETQYF.

The chain is built from TRBV7-3 and TRBJ2-2; 7 bases map to TRBD1. Germline lookup yields CDR1 SGHTA and CDR2 FQGTGA. V shed 2 bases and J 5 bases; nucleotides not matched to a gene: 8. The CDR3 runs 16 residues. This CDR3 reads CASSLSTGSLTGELFF. The CDR3 bases are TGTGCCAGCAGCTTATCGACAGGGTCGTTGACCGGGGAGCTGTTTTTT.